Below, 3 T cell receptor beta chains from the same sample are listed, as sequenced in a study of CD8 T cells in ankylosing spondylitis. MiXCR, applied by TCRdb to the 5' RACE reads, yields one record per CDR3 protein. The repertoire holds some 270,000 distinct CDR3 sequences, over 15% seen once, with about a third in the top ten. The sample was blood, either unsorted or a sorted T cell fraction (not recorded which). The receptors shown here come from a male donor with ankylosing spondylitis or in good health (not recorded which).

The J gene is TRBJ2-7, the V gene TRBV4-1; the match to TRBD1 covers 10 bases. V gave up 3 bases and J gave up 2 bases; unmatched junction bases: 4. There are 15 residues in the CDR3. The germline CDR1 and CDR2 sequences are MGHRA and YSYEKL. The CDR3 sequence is CASSHTDRGPYEQYF. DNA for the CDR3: TGCGCCAGCAGCCACACCGACAGGGGGCCCTACGAGCAGTACTTC.

DNA for the CDR3: TGTGCCAGCAGCGTAGGAGTGGGAGACACTGAAGCTTTCTTT. Protein: CASSVGVGDTEAFF. The gene calls are TRBV9 and TRBJ1-1; no firm D call. In germline, CDR1 is SGDLS, CDR2 YYNGEE. This CDR3 has 14 residues. V lost 0 bases, J lost 3 bases, and 9 bases lay in between.

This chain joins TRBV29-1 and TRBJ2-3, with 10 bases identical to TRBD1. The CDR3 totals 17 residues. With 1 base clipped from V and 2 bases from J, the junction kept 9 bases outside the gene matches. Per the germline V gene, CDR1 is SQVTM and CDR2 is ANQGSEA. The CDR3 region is CSVEAPGTGDPTDTQYF. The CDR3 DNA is TGCAGCGTTGAAGCTCCCGGGACAGGGGACCCCACAGATACGCAGTATTTT.